A selection of T cell receptor beta chains follows, all from one sample in a study of blood T cell repertoires in COVID-19. Some clones are missing from TCRdb's copy, which holds only in-frame ones; the method was immunoSEQ multiplex PCR. The sample gives over 150,000 clones, almost 80% of which show up once; about 18% is in the top ten. Specimen: PBMCs or T cells enriched from blood (not recorded which). The source is a woman aged 45-65 years who had recovered from COVID-19. CDR3s include the opening cysteine and the closing phenylalanine or tryptophan. A D gene is named only where the DNA matches it firmly. Part of the rows lack a size; the others show once, few, many or a class for expanded clones.

TRBV19	.	.	TRBJ1-2	TGTGCCACCTTGGGCCTCGCAGGGAACTATGGCTACACCTTC	CATLGLAGNYGYTF
TRBV2	.	.	TRBJ2-1	TGTGCCAGCCTGTTCAGGGCGTTAGGAGACTACAATGAGCAGTTCTTC	CASLFRALGDYNEQFF
TRBV7-3	TRBD1	.	TRBJ2-2	TGTGCCAGCAGCCCGCAGGGGGCGGGCACCGGGGAGCTGTTTTTT	CASSPQGAGTGELFF
TRBV18	.	few	TRBJ1-1	TGTGCCAGCTCACCACCACTTCGGTCTGGCACTGAAGCTTTCTTT	CASSPPLRSGTEAFF
TRBV28	.	.	TRBJ1-5	TGTGCCAGCTCCTCTAGTGCACCCCAGCATTTT	CASSSSAPQHF
TRBV7-2	TRBD1	.	TRBJ2-7	TGTGCCAGCAGTCCACACGGGACAGGTACCTACGAGCAGTACTTC	CASSPHGTGTYEQYF
TRBV5-4	TRBD2	.	TRBJ2-7	TGTGCCAGCAGCTTGGTAGCGGGAGCTTACGAGCAGTACTTC	CASSLVAGAYEQYF
TRBV6-5	.	.	TRBJ1-4	TGTGCCAGCAGTTATCAGACTAATGAAAAACTGTTTTTT	CASSYQTNEKLFF
TRBV6-5	.	.	TRBJ1-6	TGTGCCAGCAGCAGAGAACAGGGTTTGTCTTCACCCCTCCACTTT	CASSREQGLSSPLHF
TRBV27	TRBD1	.	TRBJ1-5	TGTGCCAGCAGTCTCCGATACAGGGGTCAGCCCCAGCATTTT	CASSLRYRGQPQHF
TRBV18	TRBD2	once	TRBJ2-7	TGTGCCAGCTCACCCGGGACTAGGGGTGGCGAGCAGTACTTC	CASSPGTRGGEQYF
TRBV7-2	.	.	TRBJ1-1	TGTGCCAGCAGCTTCGTGTGGGGGGGTGAAGCTTTCTTT	CASSFVWGGEAFF
TRBV6-1	.	.	TRBJ2-7	TGTGCCAGCCGGGCGGGACCCTACGAGCAGTACTTC	CASRAGPYEQYF
TRBV28	.	.	TRBJ1-4	TGTGCCAGCAGTTTAGGGGGGACAACTAATGAAAAACTGTTTTTT	CASSLGGTTNEKLFF
TRBV7-9	TRBD1	.	TRBJ2-1	TGTGCCAGCAGCCCACTGGACAGGAGCTCCTACAATGAGCAGTTCTTC	CASSPLDRSSYNEQFF
TRBV10-3	TRBD1	.	TRBJ2-3	TGTGCCATCAGTGAGGGCAGGGGGCGCGGGACAGATACGCAGTATTTT	CAISEGRGRGTDTQYF
TRBV2	TRBD2	.	TRBJ2-7	TGTGCCAGCAGTGTGTCACTAGCGCTTGGCTACGAGCAGTACTTC	CASSVSLALGYEQYF
TRBV4-3	TRBD1	.	TRBJ1-4	TGCGCCAGCAGCCGAGGGGGCAGAGGGGGGGAAAAACTGTTTTTT	CASSRGGRGGEKLFF
TRBV9	.	.	TRBJ2-7	TGTGCCAGCAGCGTAGAGGCGGGTGTCCCCTACGAGCAGTACTTC	CASSVEAGVPYEQYF
TRBV19	TRBD1	.	TRBJ2-2	TGTGCCAGTAGTGCCCGACAGGGGCACGGGGAGCTGTTTTTT	CASSARQGHGELFF
TRBV12-3/TRBV12-4	.	.	TRBJ1-2	TGTGCCAGCAGTTTAGATGGGCGCCGAGGGTACACCTTC	CASSLDGRRGYTF
TRBV5-4	.	few	TRBJ2-7	TGTGCCAGCAGCCCGAACCAGGGGAGTCAGTTCTACGAGCAGTACTTC	CASSPNQGSQFYEQYF
TRBV11-1	.	.	TRBJ2-7	TGTGCCAGCAGCTTAGCCGCGGGAGAGCAGTACTTC	CASSLAAGEQYF
TRBV21-1	.	.	TRBJ1-1	TGTGCCAGCAGCCTTAGGGGAAGGGACACTGAAGCTTTCTTT	CASSLRGRDTEAFF
TRBV30	.	once	TRBJ2-6	TGTGCCTGGAGTGTCCGTCGGTCTGGGGCCAACGTCCTGACTTTC	CAWSVRRSGANVLTF
TRBV5-1	TRBD1	.	TRBJ1-1	TGCGCCAGCAGCTCGGGACAGCTGAACACTGAAGCTTTCTTT	CASSSGQLNTEAFF
TRBV3-1/TRBV3-2	.	few	TRBJ1-6	TGTGCCAGCAGCCAAGACCCAACAGTTTCACCCCTCCACTTT	CASSQDPTVSPLHF
TRBV19	TRBD2	.	TRBJ2-1	TGTGCCAGTAGTTCCACCGGGACTAGTAGGTCTCCCTCACCGGGTGAGCAGTTCTTC	CASSSTGTSRSPSPGEQFF
TRBV28	.	.	TRBJ2-3	TGTGCCAGCAGTTTATCCCCACGACTCACAGATACGCAGTATTTT	CASSLSPRLTDTQYF
TRBV28	.	.	TRBJ1-5	TGTGCCAGCAGCCCCGGGACTGGCAATCAGCCCCAGCATTTT	CASSPGTGNQPQHF
TRBV5-1	TRBD2	many	TRBJ2-1	TGCGCCAGCAGCTTTGAGGGGCTAGCGGGAGCACGGGAGCAGTTCTTC	CASSFEGLAGAREQFF
TRBV5-1	TRBD2	once	TRBJ2-7	TGCGCCAGCAGCTCAAGTCTAGCGGGAGGTAAGACCTACGAGCAGTACTTC	CASSSSLAGGKTYEQYF
TRBV5-6	.	.	TRBJ1-1	TGTGCCAGCTACCACAGGGACGTAAACACTGAAGCTTTCTTT	CASYHRDVNTEAFF
TRBV6-4	TRBD2	medium-sized	TRBJ2-3	TGTGCCAGCAGTGACTTAGCGGGAGGTGCCACAGATACGCAGTATTTT	CASSDLAGGATDTQYF
TRBV28	TRBD2	.	TRBJ2-7	TGTGCCAGCCTGGGCGGGACTAGCGGGAGCTCCTACGAGCAGTACTTC	CASLGGTSGSSYEQYF
TRBV6-5	.	once	TRBJ1-2	TGTGCCAGCAGTTCCCAGGGGAGCATGTATGGCTACACCTTC	CASSSQGSMYGYTF
TRBV5-5	TRBD2	.	TRBJ2-7	TGTGCCAGCAGCTTGGCCTCTAGCGGGGCCTACGAGCAGTACTTC	CASSLASSGAYEQYF
TRBV28	.	once	TRBJ1-2	TGTGCCAGCAGGCTGGGAGGGGACTATGGCTACACCTTC	CASRLGGDYGYTF
TRBV6-2/TRBV6-3	.	.	TRBJ1-2	TGTGCCAGCAGTTGGGGGCAGGGAGCTAACTATGGCTACACCTTC	CASSWGQGANYGYTF
TRBV21-1	.	.	TRBJ2-7	TGTGCCAGCAGCAAACTAACTACTAGCGGTAGCTCCTACGAGCAGTACTTC	CASSKLTTSGSSYEQYF
TRBV11-2	TRBD2	.	TRBJ2-7	TGTGCCAGCAGCCCACGGACTAGCGGGGCTCTTTACGAGCAGTACTTC	CASSPRTSGALYEQYF
TRBV5-5	.	.	TRBJ2-3	TGTGCCAGCAGCCCCCACACAGATACGCAGTATTTT	CASSPHTDTQYF
TRBV11-2	.	.	TRBJ1-5	TGTGCCAGCAGCTTACTCCCGGGATTAAATCAGCCCCAGCATTTT	CASSLLPGLNQPQHF
TRBV19	.	.	TRBJ1-5	TGTGCCAGTAGTTTACAGGTGCCTCAGCCCCAGCATTTT	CASSLQVPQPQHF
TRBV30	TRBD2	.	TRBJ2-7	TGTGCCTGGGAGCCATGGACTAGCGGGAGCCGCCGCTACGAGCAGTACTTC	CAWEPWTSGSRRYEQYF
TRBV6-1	.	.	TRBJ1-4	TGTGCCAGCAGTGAAGTTGGGGGGGCGCATGAAAAACTGTTTTTT	CASSEVGGAHEKLFF
TRBV5-6	TRBD2	once	TRBJ2-3	TGTGCCAGCAGTTCCTTAGCGGGATTACATCTCGGGGCAGATACGCAGTATTTT	CASSSLAGLHLGADTQYF